Listed here is a single TCR beta chain. It lacks a known antigen. No base quality information exists; no much larger clone differs at one position. Samples from volunteer blood donors who had recovered from COVID-19 were contributed by a second Seattle source. Whole blood was collected in K2EDTA tubes by collaborating institutions according to the institutions' own protocols. For TCRbeta analysis, collaborators shipped samples in one of three forms: frozen whole blood, isolated PBMCs, or DNA extracted from either of those sample types. This specimen comes from a study of blood T cell repertoires in COVID-19 (dated by TCRdb to the early 2020s). In the study overall: The collaborator samples originated in the United States, Italy and Spain and spanned the acute and convalescent phases of COVID-19. The material from the prospective study consisted of cDNA or gDNA derived from T cells, B-cell-depleted T cells, or PBMCs. Deeply sampled blood TCRbeta repertoires from subjects exposed to, actively infected with, or recovered from COVID-19 were included in the dataset. The repertoires were released in a freely available public database intended as a resource for research on the immune response to SARS-CoV-2. The samples were drawn from two sources: the first 160 participants of the ongoing ImmuneRACE study, and 1,200 or so subjects contributed by 6 global collaborators. The sample metadata nearly always contained a de-identified subject ID, COVID-19 status, age in years and sex. Where HLA class I and class II types were available, the types were taken from metadata supplied by the sample provider, not from assay-based typing. Study-wide findings and limitations: How much clinical and demographic metadata was included differed by source and by participant, and the metadata was provided uncurated.

TCRbeta CDR3 regions were amplified from genomic DNA by means of the immunoSEQ Assay, a bias-controlled multiplex PCR. The paper's data handling went like this. The number of nucleated cells in each sample was estimated from the amplification of reference gene primers within the assay. Sequence reads were collapsed and filtered to measure the absolute abundance of every unique TCRbeta CDR3 rearrangement. For each sample, productive Simpson clonality was calculated by taking the square root of Simpson's diversity index across productive rearrangements. In its TCRdb copy, this immuneACCESS table keeps in-frame sequences only and misses some clones. Where compared with another copy, unresolved V genes explain less than half of these, and the others have no known cause. That table is the source of V, J and clone size, and D and trimming were worked out from the DNA. This sample gives fewer than 200,000 clones in total; roughly four fifths of them show up just once. Approximately 7.7% of the sample comes from the top ten.

Inclusive of the bounding cysteine and phenylalanine, the CDR3 is 14 residues long. This entry keeps only the CDR3 DNA: 42 bases, framed from base 1. According to the germline V gene, CDR1 reads SGHTA and CDR2 reads FQGNSA. V and J are truncated by 2 bases and 0 bases respectively, leaving an intervening sequence of 5 bases. The receptor was isolated from a man between 35 and 55 years old who had recovered from COVID-19. Recombination joined TRBV7-2 with TRBJ1-5; a confident D gene designation cannot be given. The sample was peripheral blood. The base sequence is TGTGCCAGCAGCTTACAGTATAGCAATCAGCCCCAGCATTTT. This sequence encodes CASSLQYSNQPQHF.